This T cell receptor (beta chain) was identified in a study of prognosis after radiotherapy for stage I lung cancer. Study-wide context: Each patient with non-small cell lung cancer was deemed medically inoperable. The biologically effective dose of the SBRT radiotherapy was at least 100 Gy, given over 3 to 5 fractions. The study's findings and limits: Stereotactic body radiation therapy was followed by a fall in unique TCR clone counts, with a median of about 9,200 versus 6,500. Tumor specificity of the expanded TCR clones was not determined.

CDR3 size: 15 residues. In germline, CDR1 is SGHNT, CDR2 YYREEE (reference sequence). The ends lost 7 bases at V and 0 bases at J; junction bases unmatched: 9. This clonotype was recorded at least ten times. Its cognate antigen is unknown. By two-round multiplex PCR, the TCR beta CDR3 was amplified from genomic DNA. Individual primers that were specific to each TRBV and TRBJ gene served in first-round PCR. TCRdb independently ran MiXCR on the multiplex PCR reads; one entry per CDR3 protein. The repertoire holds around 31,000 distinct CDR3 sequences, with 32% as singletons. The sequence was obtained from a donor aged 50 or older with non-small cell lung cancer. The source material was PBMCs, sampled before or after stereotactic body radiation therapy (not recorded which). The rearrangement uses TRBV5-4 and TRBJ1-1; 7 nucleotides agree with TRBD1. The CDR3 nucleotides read TGTGCCAGCTCACCTGGGGGACAGATGAACACTGAAGCTTTCTTT. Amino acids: CASSPGGQMNTEAFF.